This T cell receptor beta chain was documented in a study of blood T cell repertoires in COVID-19. Study-level background: Sites in the United States, Italy and Spain provided acute and convalescent COVID-19 samples. PBMCs, B-cell-depleted T cells, or T cells were the source of the cDNA or gDNA that made up the material.

Germline assignment: CDR1 SNHLY and CDR2 FYNNEI. The CDR3 runs 15 residues. Germline trimming cut 6 bases from V and 5 bases from J; bases unmatched to any gene: 7. Participants spanned ages roughly 18 to 90 years and resided in roughly 22 US areas. Cohorts were based on clinical histories the participants reported. Method: immunoSEQ multiplex PCR; TCRdb's copy keeps in-frame clones and lacks some. The data hold 150,000 to 200,000 clones, with more than 75% observed a single time. This sequence joins TRBV2 and TRBJ2-1; 10 bases agree with TRBD1. Input material: PBMCs or T cells enriched from blood (not recorded which). The source of this sequence is a human donor with acute COVID-19. The donor label of this sample is uncertain. The CDR3 loop reads CASSVWDRGDNEQFF. The DNA of the CDR3 is TGTGCCAGCAGCGTCTGGGACAGGGGTGACAATGAGCAGTTCTTC.